This T cell receptor beta chain is drawn from a study of blood T cell repertoires in COVID-19. The assay was immunoSEQ multiplex PCR, and TCRdb's table has in-frame clones only and misses some. Here the sample spans about 220,000 clones, over 65% being singletons. Germline CDR1 is LNHDA and CDR2 is SQIVND (reference sequence). The CDR3 extends over 13 amino acids. V lost 3 bases and J 5 bases, leaving 10 bases between the germline ends. The V and J genes are TRBV19 and TRBJ2-5; a weak D match, TRBD2 (6 bases). The sample comprised PBMCs or T cells enriched from blood (not recorded which). The clonotype comes from an older woman who had recovered from COVID-19. The CDR3 region has the DNA TGTGCCAGTAGTATCCAGGGAGGTGAGACCCAGTACTTC. Translation: CASSIQGGETQYF.